The clone carrying this T cell receptor (beta chain) was observed a few times. This record belongs to a study of identical twins. Germline CDR1 and CDR2: GTSNPN and SVGIG (reference sequence). This CDR3 region has 14 residues. V shed 3 bases, J shed 3 bases, and the junction held 7 bases outside the gene matches. MiXCR, run by TCRdb on the 5' RACE reads, gives a single entry per CDR3 protein. In the table there are nearly 200,000 distinct CDR3 sequences, more than 15% of which are singletons. These same records also appear under a second study, on T cells expressing NK-cell markers. That study adds: Sorted CD3+CD56+NKG2C+, CD3+CD56+NKG2C- and CD3+CD56-NKG2C+ T cells provided the TCR beta repertoires.

The chain employs TRBV30 and TRBJ2-7; 8 nucleotides align to TRBD2. This receptor was obtained from a woman between 18 and 29 years old in good health. The specimen was CD8+ T cells sorted from blood. DNA for the CDR3: TGTGCCTGGAGGGGACTAGATCGGTTCTACGAGCAGTACTTC. This translates into CAWRGLDRFYEQYF.